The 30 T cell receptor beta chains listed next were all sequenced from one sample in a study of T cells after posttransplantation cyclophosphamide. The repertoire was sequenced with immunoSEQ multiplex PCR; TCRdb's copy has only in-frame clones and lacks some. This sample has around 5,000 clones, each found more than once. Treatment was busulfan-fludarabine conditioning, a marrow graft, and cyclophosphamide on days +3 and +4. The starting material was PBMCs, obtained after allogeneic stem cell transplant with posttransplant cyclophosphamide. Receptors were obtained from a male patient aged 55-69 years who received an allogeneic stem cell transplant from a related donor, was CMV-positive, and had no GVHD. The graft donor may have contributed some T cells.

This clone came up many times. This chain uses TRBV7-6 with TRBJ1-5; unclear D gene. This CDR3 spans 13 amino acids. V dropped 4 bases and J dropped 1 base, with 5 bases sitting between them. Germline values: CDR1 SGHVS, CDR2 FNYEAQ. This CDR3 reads CASSSQSNQPQHF. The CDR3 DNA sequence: TGTGCCAGCAGCTCGCAGAGCAATCAGCCCCAGCATTTT.

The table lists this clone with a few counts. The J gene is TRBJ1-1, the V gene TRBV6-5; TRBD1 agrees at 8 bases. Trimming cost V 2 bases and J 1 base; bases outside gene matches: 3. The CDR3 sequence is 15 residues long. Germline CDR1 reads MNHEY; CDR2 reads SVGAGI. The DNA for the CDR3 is TGTGCCAGCAGTTACCCCGGGACAGGGAACACTGAAGCTTTCTTT. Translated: CASSYPGTGNTEAFF.

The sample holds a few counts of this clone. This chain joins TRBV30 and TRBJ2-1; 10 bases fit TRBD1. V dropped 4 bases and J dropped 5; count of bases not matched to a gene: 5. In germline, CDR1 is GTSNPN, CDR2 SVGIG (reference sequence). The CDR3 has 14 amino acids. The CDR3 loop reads CAWNSGTGDNEQFF. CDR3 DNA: TGTGCCTGGAACTCCGGGACAGGGGACAATGAGCAGTTCTTC.

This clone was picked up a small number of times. As DNA, the CDR3 is TGTGCCAGCAGCCTAGGGACAGGGTTCGGTTCACCCCTCCACTTT. Its protein product is CASSLGTGFGSPLHF. This chain joins TRBV7-8 and TRBJ1-6; TRBD1 matches 9 bases. The CDR3 is 15 amino acids. Germline values: CDR1 SGHVS, CDR2 FQNEAQ. Trimming removed 5 bases from V and 9 bases from J; junction bases left unmatched: 8.

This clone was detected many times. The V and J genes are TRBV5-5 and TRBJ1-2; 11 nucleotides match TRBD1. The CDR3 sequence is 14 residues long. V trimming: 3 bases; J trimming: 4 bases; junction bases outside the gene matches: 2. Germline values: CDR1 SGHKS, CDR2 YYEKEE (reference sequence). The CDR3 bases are TGTGCCAGCAGCTCAGGGACAGGGGGCTATGGCTACACCTTC. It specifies CASSSGTGGYGYTF.

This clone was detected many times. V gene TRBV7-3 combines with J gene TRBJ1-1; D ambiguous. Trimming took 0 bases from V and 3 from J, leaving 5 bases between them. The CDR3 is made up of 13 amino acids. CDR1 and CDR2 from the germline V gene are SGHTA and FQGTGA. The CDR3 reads CASSLTPDTEAFF. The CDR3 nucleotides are TGTGCCAGCAGCTTAACCCCGGACACTGAAGCTTTCTTT.

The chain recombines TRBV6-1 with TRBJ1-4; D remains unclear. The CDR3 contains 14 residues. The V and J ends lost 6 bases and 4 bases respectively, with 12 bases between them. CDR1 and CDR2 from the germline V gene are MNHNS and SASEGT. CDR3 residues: CASRILEGNEKLFF. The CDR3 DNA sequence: TGTGCCAGCAGGATACTGGAGGGTAATGAAAAACTGTTTTTT.

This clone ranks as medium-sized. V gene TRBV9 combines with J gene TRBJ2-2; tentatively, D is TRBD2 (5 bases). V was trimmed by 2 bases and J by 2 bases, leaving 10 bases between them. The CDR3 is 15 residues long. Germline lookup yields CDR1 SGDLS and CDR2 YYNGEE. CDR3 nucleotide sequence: TGTGCCAGCAGCGTGTTCGGGGATAACACCGGGGAGCTGTTTTTT. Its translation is CASSVFGDNTGELFF.

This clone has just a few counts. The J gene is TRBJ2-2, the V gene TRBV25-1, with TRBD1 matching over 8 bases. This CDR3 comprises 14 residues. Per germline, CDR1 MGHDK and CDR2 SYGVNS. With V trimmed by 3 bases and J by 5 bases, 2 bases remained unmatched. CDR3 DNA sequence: TGTGCCAGCAGTGAGGGACAGGAAACCGGGGAGCTGTTTTTT. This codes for CASSEGQETGELFF.

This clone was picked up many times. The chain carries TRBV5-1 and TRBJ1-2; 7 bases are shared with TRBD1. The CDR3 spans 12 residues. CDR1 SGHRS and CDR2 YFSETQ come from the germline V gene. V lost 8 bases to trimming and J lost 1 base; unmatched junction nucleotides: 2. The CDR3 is CASRQGNYGYTF. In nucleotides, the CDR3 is TGCGCCAGTCGACAGGGTAACTATGGCTACACCTTC. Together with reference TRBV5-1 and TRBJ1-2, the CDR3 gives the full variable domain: KAGVTQTPRYLIKTRGQQVTLSCSPISGHRSVSWYQQTPGQGLQFLFEYFSETQRNKGNFPGRFSGRQFSNSRSEMNVSTLELGDSALYLCASRQGNYGYTFGSGTRLTVV.

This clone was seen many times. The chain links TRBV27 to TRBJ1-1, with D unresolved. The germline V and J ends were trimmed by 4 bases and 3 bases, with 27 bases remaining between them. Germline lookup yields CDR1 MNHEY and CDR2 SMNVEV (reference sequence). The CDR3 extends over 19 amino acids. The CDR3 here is CASSYILGAGPNFYTEAFF. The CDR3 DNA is TGTGCCAGCAGTTATATTTTGGGCGCGGGTCCCAATTTTTACACTGAAGCTTTCTTT.

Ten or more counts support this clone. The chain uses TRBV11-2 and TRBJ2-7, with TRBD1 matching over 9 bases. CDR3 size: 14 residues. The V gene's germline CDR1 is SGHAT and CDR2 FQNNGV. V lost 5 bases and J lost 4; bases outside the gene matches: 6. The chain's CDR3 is CASSQGQGPYEQYF. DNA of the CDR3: TGTGCCAGCAGCCAGGGACAGGGTCCGTACGAGCAGTACTTC.

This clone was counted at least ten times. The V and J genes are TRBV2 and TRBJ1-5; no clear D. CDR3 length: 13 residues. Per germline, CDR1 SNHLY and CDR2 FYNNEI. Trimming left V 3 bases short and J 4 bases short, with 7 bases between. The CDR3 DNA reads TGTGCCAGCAGTGACAGTCGAAATCAGCCCCAGCATTTT. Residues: CASSDSRNQPQHF.

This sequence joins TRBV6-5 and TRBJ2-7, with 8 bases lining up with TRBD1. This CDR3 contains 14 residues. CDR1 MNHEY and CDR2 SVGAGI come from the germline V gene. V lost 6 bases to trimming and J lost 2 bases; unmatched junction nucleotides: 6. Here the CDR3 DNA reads TGTGCCAGCAGGCGGGCAGGGGGCGCCTACGAGCAGTACTTC. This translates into CASRRAGGAYEQYF.

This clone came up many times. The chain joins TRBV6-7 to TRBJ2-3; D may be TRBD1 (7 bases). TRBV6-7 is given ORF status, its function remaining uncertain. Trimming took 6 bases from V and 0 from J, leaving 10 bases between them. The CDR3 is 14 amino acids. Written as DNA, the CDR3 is TGTGCCAGCAGCCAGGGGGGTAGCACAGATACGCAGTATTTT. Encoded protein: CASSQGGSTDTQYF.

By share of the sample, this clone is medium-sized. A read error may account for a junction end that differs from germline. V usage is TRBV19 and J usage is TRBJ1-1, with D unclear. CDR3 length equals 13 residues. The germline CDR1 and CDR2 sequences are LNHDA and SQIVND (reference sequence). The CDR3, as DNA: TGTGCCAGTAGTCTAGACTGGAACACTGAAGCTTTCTTT. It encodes CASSLDWNTEAFF.

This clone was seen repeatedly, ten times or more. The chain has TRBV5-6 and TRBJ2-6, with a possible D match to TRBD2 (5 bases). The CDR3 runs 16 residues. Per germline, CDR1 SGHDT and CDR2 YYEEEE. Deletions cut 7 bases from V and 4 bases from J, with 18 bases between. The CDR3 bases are TGTGCCAGCGCTACTAGGAGTCGAAGAGGGGCCAACGTCCTGACTTTC. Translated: CASATRSRRGANVLTF.

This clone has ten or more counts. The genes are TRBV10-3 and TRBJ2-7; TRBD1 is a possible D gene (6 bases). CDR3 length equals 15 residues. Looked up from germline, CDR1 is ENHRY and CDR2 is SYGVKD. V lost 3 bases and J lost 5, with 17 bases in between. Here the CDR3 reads CAISDVPGAADEQYF. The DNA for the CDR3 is TGTGCCATCAGTGACGTGCCAGGGGCGGCCGACGAGCAGTACTTC.

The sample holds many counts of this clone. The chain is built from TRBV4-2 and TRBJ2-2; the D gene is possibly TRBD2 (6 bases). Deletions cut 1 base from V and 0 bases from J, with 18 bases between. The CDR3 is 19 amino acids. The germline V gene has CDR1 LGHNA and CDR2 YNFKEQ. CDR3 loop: CASSQARGGGAANTGELFF. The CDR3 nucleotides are TGTGCCAGCAGCCAAGCGAGAGGTGGAGGGGCTGCGAACACCGGGGAGCTGTTTTTT.

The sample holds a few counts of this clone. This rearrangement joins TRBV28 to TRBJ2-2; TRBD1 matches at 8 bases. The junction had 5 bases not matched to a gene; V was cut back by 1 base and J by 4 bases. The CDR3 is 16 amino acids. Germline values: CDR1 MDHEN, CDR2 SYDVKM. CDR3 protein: CASSLSGQGGTGELFF. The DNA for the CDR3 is TGTGCCAGCAGTTTATCCGGACAGGGTGGCACCGGGGAGCTGTTTTTT.

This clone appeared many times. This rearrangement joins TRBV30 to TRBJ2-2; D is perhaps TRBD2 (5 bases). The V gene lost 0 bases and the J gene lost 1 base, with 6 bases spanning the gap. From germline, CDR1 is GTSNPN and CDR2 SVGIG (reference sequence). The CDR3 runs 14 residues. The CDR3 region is CAWSVRGNTGELFF. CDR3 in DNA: TGTGCCTGGAGTGTTCGGGGGAACACCGGGGAGCTGTTTTTT.

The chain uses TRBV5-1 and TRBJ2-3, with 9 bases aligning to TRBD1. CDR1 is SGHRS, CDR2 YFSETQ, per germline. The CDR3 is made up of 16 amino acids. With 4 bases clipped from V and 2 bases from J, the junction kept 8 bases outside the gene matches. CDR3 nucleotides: TGCGCCAGCAGCCCGGGGACAGGGAGGAACACAGATACGCAGTATTTT. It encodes CASSPGTGRNTDTQYF.

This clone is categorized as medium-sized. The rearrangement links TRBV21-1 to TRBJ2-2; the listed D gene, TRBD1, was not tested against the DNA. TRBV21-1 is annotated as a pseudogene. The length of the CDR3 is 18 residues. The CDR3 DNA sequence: TGTGCCAGCAGCAAAGTAGGAGGACAGGGGTTCCACACCGGGGAGCTGTTTTTT. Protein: CASSKVGGQGFHTGELFF.

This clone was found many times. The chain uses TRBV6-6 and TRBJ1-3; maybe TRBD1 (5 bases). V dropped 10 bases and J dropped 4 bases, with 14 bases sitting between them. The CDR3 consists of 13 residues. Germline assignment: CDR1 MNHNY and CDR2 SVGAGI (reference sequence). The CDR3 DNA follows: TGTGCCATTGGGGGGTCTCACGGAAACACCATATATTTT. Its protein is CAIGGSHGNTIYF.

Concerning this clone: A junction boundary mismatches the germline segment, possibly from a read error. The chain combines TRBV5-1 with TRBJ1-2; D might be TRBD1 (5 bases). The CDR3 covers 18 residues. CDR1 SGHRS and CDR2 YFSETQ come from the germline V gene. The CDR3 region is CASSLGDLRPAGTYGYTF. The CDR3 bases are TGCGCCAGCAGTTTGGGAGATTTAAGACCGGCGGGGACCTATGGCTACACCTTC.

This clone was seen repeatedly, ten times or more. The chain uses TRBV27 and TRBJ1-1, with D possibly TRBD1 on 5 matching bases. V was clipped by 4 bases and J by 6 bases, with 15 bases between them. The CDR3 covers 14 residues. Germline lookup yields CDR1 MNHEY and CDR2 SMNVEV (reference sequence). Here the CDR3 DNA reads TGTGCCAGCAGTTCCGGGGCAGGGAGGTCTGAAGCTTTCTTT. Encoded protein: CASSSGAGRSEAFF.

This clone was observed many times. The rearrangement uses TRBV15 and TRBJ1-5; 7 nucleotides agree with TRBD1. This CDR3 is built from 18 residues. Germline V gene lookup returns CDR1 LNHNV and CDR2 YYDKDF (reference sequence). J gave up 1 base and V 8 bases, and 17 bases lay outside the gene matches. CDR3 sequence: CATQGGRGVNGSNQPQHF. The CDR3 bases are TGTGCCACCCAGGGGGGCCGCGGGGTAAATGGAAGCAATCAGCCCCAGCATTTT.

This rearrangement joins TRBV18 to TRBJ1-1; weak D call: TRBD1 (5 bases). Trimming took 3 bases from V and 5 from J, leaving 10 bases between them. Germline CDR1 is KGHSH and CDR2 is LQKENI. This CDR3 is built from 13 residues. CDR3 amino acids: CASSPSRDTEAFF. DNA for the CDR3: TGTGCCAGCTCACCCAGCAGGGATACTGAAGCTTTCTTT.

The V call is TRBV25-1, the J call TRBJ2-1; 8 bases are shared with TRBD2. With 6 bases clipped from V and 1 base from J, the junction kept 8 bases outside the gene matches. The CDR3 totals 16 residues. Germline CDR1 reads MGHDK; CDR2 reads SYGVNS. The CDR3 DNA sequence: TGTGCCAGCAGCGGTGCCGGGGGGGCTTCCTACAATGAGCAGTTCTTC. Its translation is CASSGAGGASYNEQFF.

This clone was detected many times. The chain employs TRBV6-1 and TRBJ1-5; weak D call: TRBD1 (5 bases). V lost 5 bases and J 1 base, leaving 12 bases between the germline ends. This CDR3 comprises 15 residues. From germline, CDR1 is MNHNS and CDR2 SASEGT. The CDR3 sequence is CASSPRVVSNQPQHF. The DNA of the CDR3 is TGTGCCAGCAGTCCCAGGGTGGTGAGCAATCAGCCCCAGCATTTT.